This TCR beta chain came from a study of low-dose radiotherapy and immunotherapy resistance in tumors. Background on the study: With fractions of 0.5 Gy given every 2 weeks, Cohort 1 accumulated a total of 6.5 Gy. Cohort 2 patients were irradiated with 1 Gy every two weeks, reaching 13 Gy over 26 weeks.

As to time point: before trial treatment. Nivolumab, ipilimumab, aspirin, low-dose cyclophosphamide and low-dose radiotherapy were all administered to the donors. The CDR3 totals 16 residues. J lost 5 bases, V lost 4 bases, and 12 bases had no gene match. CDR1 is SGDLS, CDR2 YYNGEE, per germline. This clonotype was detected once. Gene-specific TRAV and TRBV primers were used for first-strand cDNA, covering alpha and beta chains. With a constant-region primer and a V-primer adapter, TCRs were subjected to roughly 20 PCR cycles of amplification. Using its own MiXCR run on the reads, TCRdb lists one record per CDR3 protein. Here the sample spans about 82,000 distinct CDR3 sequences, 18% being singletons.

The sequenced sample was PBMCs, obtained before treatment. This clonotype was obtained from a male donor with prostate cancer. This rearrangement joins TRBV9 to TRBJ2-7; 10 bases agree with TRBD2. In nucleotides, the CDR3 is TGTGCCAGCAGCCCTCGGGCTAGCGGGAGTCGGGACGAGCAGTACTTC. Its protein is CASSPRASGSRDEQYF.